This record covers a single T cell receptor beta chain. Its antigen is as yet unknown. The sample originates from a study of cytomegalovirus exposure and HLA in healthy donors. Study conclusions and caveats: V segments that were indistinguishable, TRBV6-2 and TRBV6-3 among them, were omitted from analysis.

It was with 60 Vbeta and 13 Jbeta primers that the PCR ran. Assay used: immunoSEQ multiplex PCR; TCRdb lists only in-frame clones, some missing. The sample contains some 200,000 clones, over 75% of which appear only once. Germline V gene data show CDR1 as SGHTA and CDR2 as FQGNSA. V lost 4 bases and J lost 5, with 10 bases in between. This CDR3 has 13 residues. Sequencing was carried out using PBMCs. V gene TRBV7-2 combines with J gene TRBJ2-3, with a tentative D call TRBD2 (6 bases). The receptor was isolated from a boy under 10 years old in good health and CMV-seronegative. CDR3 residues: CASSSGVKDTQYF. In DNA, the CDR3 is TGTGCCAGCAGCTCGGGGGTGAAAGATACGCAGTATTTT.